The rows below give T cell receptor beta chains drawn from one sample of a study of blood T cell repertoires in COVID-19. Repertoires were generated with immunoSEQ multiplex PCR, while TCRdb's copy carries only in-frame clones and drops some. Found here are approximately 190,000 clones, roughly 82% of them singletons; the top ten hold approximately 8.1%. The sample consisted of peripheral blood. The receptor source for this set is a woman aged 55-75 years with COVID-19, enrolled during active disease. Both conserved end residues are part of each CDR3. A D gene is named only where the DNA matches it firmly. Not every row has a clone size; where given, it reads once, few, many or a size class.

TRBV5-1	TRBD1	.	TRBJ2-1	TGCGCCAGCAGTCAGGGGGACAGGGGAGGGGACAATGAGCAGTTCTTC	CASSQGDRGGDNEQFF
TRBV9	TRBD2	.	TRBJ2-1	TGTGCCAGCAGCGTAGGGACTAGCGGGGGGCATTACAATGAGCAGTTCTTC	CASSVGTSGGHYNEQFF
TRBV19	TRBD2	.	TRBJ2-1	TGTGCCAGTAGTCTCGAAGGGACTAGCGGGATCCCGAAACCGAACAATGAGCAGTTCTTC	CASSLEGTSGIPKPNNEQFF
TRBV9	.	.	TRBJ2-2	TGTGCCAGCAGCGTAGTGGCTAGCGTCGAGGTCGGGGAGCTGTTTTTT	CASSVVASVEVGELFF
TRBV3-1/TRBV3-2	TRBD2	.	TRBJ2-3	TGTGCCACCGCGGGGGGCGGAGATACGCAGTATTTT	CATAGGGDTQYF
TRBV14	.	.	TRBJ2-3	TGTGCCAGCAGCCATGGGGGGTGGTACGCAGATACGCAGTATTTT	CASSHGGWYADTQYF
TRBV9	TRBD1	.	TRBJ1-3	TGTGCCAGCAGCGTAGGCAGGACAGGGGAAGGAAACACCATATATTTT	CASSVGRTGEGNTIYF
TRBV11-2	.	.	TRBJ2-3	TGTGCCAGCAGCTTCGGTGGAGGGCTCACAGATACGCAGTATTTT	CASSFGGGLTDTQYF
TRBV19	TRBD2	.	TRBJ2-5	TGTGCCAGTAGTAGGGGACTAGCGGCGAAGACCCAGTACTTC	CASSRGLAAKTQYF
TRBV5-1	TRBD1	.	TRBJ2-1	TGCGCCAGCAGCTTGTCTAGGACAGGGGTCGATGAGCAGTTCTTC	CASSLSRTGVDEQFF
TRBV14	.	.	TRBJ1-6	TGTGCCAGCAGCCAAGCCAGGGGCAGTTCTTCACCCCTCCACTTT	CASSQARGSSSPLHF
TRBV19	.	.	TRBJ1-5	TGTGCCAGTAGTATAGTAAAACAGCCCCAGCATTTT	CASSIVKQPQHF
TRBV3-1/TRBV3-2	TRBD2	few	TRBJ2-3	TGTGCCAGCAGCACCGAACTAGCGGGAGGTGGGGATACGCAGTATTTT	CASSTELAGGGDTQYF
TRBV10-2	TRBD2	.	TRBJ2-3	TGCGCCAGCAGTATAGCGGGGGGGCGCACAGATACGCAGTATTTT	CASSIAGGRTDTQYF
TRBV19	.	.	TRBJ1-1	TGTGCCAGTAGTATACAGGCCCTACCTAACACTGAAGCTTTCTTT	CASSIQALPNTEAFF
TRBV9	TRBD2	.	TRBJ2-3	TGTGCCAGCAGCGTAGAAGCGGGGAGAGGCACAGATACGCAGTATTTT	CASSVEAGRGTDTQYF
TRBV7-8	.	.	TRBJ1-2	TGTGCCAGCAGCCCTGTTCCGGGTACGTACGATGGCTACACCTTC	CASSPVPGTYDGYTF
TRBV6-1	TRBD1	.	TRBJ1-1	TGTGCCAGCACCGGACAGGACGTCGCCGACCAAGCTTTCTTT	CASTGQDVADQAFF
TRBV7-4	.	.	TRBJ1-4	TGTGCCAGCAGCTCGAGGCAGCGGGAGGCTAATGAAAAACTGTTTTTT	CASSSRQREANEKLFF
TRBV10-3	.	.	TRBJ2-3	TGTGCCATCAGACCGACCCAGGGCCAAGAGATAGGCACGCAGTATTTT	CAIRPTQGQEIGTQYF
TRBV7-9	TRBD1	few	TRBJ2-6	TGTGCCAGCAGCTTTCGCAGGGGGCTTGGGGCCAACGTCCTGACTTTC	CASSFRRGLGANVLTF
TRBV2	TRBD2	once	TRBJ2-1	TGTGCCAGCAGTCCCCTAGCGGGAGGGATATATGAGCAGTTCTTC	CASSPLAGGIYEQFF
TRBV6-4	TRBD2	once	TRBJ2-1	TGTGCCAGCAGTGCCAGCGGGGGGCTGGGTGAGCAGTTCTTC	CASSASGGLGEQFF
TRBV5-1	TRBD2	.	TRBJ2-3	TGCGCCAGCAGCTGGGAGCGGGGGGCTAGCACAGATACGCAGTATTTT	CASSWERGASTDTQYF
TRBV19	TRBD1	.	TRBJ2-7	TGTGCCAGTAGTCCCGGGACAGGGCAGCGTTGGGAGCAGTACTTC	CASSPGTGQRWEQYF
TRBV7-3	.	.	TRBJ2-2	TGTGCCAGCAGCCCCGACTCCTCCAACACCGGGGAGCTGTTTTTT	CASSPDSSNTGELFF
TRBV3-1/TRBV3-2	TRBD1	.	TRBJ2-1	TGTGCCAGCAGCCAACCCGGGGGGACCGGGACAGGGAACAATGAGCAGTTCTTC	CASSQPGGTGTGNNEQFF
TRBV19	TRBD1	.	TRBJ1-5	TGTGCCAGTAGCCGACAGGGTCGAGATCAGCCCCAGCATTTT	CASSRQGRDQPQHF